Listed below are T cell receptor beta chains from one sample, sequenced in a study of shared clonotypes between healthy human individuals. Only in-frame clones appear in the TCRdb table, and some are missing; sequencing was by immunoSEQ multiplex PCR. The sample lists about 2 million clones; roughly 94% were seen once. Sample: naive CD8+ T cells sorted from blood. The receptors come from a man aged 18 to 35 in good health. CDR3s include the opening cysteine and the closing phenylalanine or tryptophan. D genes are given only for firm matches. Size is stated for part of the rows, as once, few or many counts, or as a class when the clone is expanded.

d_call: -; clone_size: -; j_call: TRBJ2-1; v_call: TRBV7-9; cdr3_length: 16; cdr3_nt: TGTGCCAGCAGCTTATCGACAGGCAGCTCCTACAATGAGCAGTTCTTC; cdr3_aa: CASSLSTGSSYNEQFF
d_call: -; clone_size: once; j_call: TRBJ2-1; v_call: TRBV4-1; cdr3_length: 14; cdr3_nt: TGCGCCAGCAGCCAAATCGGGAGAGGCAATGAGCAGTTCTTC; cdr3_aa: CASSQIGRGNEQFF
d_call: TRBD1; clone_size: -; j_call: TRBJ2-2; v_call: TRBV27; cdr3_length: 15; cdr3_nt: TGTGCCAGCAGGAGGACAGGGGTGTACACCGGGGAGCTGTTTTTT; cdr3_aa: CASRRTGVYTGELFF
d_call: -; clone_size: -; j_call: TRBJ1-1; v_call: TRBV4-1; cdr3_length: 14; cdr3_nt: TGCGCCAGCAGCCCCGGGACGAGAAACACTGAAGCTTTCTTT; cdr3_aa: CASSPGTRNTEAFF
d_call: -; clone_size: -; j_call: TRBJ2-3; v_call: TRBV4-1; cdr3_length: 15; cdr3_nt: TGCGCCAGCAGCCAAGAAAGAGGGGCCGCAGATACGCAGTATTTT; cdr3_aa: CASSQERGAADTQYF
d_call: -; clone_size: -; j_call: TRBJ1-2; v_call: TRBV7-9; cdr3_length: 15; cdr3_nt: TGTGCCAGCAGCGTTAGGGGGGCAGTCCTGGGAGGCTACACCTTC; cdr3_aa: CASSVRGAVLGGYTF
d_call: -; clone_size: -; j_call: TRBJ1-3; v_call: TRBV2; cdr3_length: 15; cdr3_nt: TGTGCCAGCAGTGAATGGGGGGCAAGTGGAAACACCATATATTTT; cdr3_aa: CASSEWGASGNTIYF
d_call: -; clone_size: -; j_call: TRBJ2-5; v_call: TRBV27; cdr3_length: 19; cdr3_nt: TGTGCCAGCAGTTTATCGACCATCGGGACTGAAAGTTTAGAGGAGACCCAGTACTTC; cdr3_aa: CASSLSTIGTESLEETQYF
d_call: -; clone_size: -; j_call: TRBJ2-7; v_call: TRBV15; cdr3_length: 14; cdr3_nt: TGTGCCACGGGCCCCCGGGACCCGTCCTACGAGCAGTACTTC; cdr3_aa: CATGPRDPSYEQYF
d_call: -; clone_size: -; j_call: TRBJ1-4; v_call: TRBV28; cdr3_length: 14; cdr3_nt: TGTGCCAGCAGTCTCCAATACTCGAAAGAAAAACTGTTTTTT; cdr3_aa: CASSLQYSKEKLFF
d_call: TRBD1; clone_size: -; j_call: TRBJ1-1; v_call: TRBV9; cdr3_length: 14; cdr3_nt: TGTGCCAGCAGCTGGGGACAGGGAAACACTGAAGCTTTCTTT; cdr3_aa: CASSWGQGNTEAFF
d_call: -; clone_size: -; j_call: TRBJ2-7; v_call: TRBV11-2; cdr3_length: 13; cdr3_nt: TGTGCCAGCAGCCCGACAGAATCCTACGAGCAGTACTTC; cdr3_aa: CASSPTESYEQYF
d_call: -; clone_size: -; j_call: TRBJ2-5; v_call: TRBV11-2; cdr3_length: 14; cdr3_nt: TGTGCCAGCAGCTTAGACATGCTAGGCGAGACCCAGTACTTC; cdr3_aa: CASSLDMLGETQYF
d_call: -; clone_size: -; j_call: TRBJ2-5; v_call: TRBV2; cdr3_length: 15; cdr3_nt: TGTGCCAGCAGCCCCGGGATCACGACCGGGGAGACCCAGTACTTC; cdr3_aa: CASSPGITTGETQYF
d_call: -; clone_size: -; j_call: TRBJ2-5; v_call: TRBV2; cdr3_length: 18; cdr3_nt: TGTGCCAGCAGCCATAGCATAACGTTAGCGGCAAATCAAGAGACCCAGTACTTC; cdr3_aa: CASSHSITLAANQETQYF
d_call: -; clone_size: -; j_call: TRBJ2-7; v_call: TRBV11-2; cdr3_length: 15; cdr3_nt: TGTGCCAGCAGCTTTGTATGGGGGGCTGACAACGAGCAGTACTTC; cdr3_aa: CASSFVWGADNEQYF
d_call: -; clone_size: -; j_call: TRBJ1-1; v_call: TRBV29-1; cdr3_length: 11; cdr3_nt: TGCAGCGTTGAACTGAACACTGAAGCTTTCTTT; cdr3_aa: CSVELNTEAFF
d_call: -; clone_size: -; j_call: TRBJ2-3; v_call: TRBV4-3; cdr3_length: 15; cdr3_nt: TGCGCCAGCAGCCCGAGCGGTGCTAGCACAGATACGCAGTATTTT; cdr3_aa: CASSPSGASTDTQYF
d_call: -; clone_size: -; j_call: TRBJ1-1; v_call: TRBV7-3; cdr3_length: 13; cdr3_nt: TGTGCCAGCAGCCCCGGAGGGGGCACTGAAGCTTTCTTT; cdr3_aa: CASSPGGGTEAFF
d_call: TRBD1; clone_size: -; j_call: TRBJ2-5; v_call: TRBV11-2; cdr3_length: 15; cdr3_nt: TGTGCCAGCAGCTTAGAGGGACAGGGGGGAGAGACCCAGTACTTC; cdr3_aa: CASSLEGQGGETQYF
d_call: TRBD1; clone_size: -; j_call: TRBJ1-4; v_call: TRBV9; cdr3_length: 15; cdr3_nt: TGTGCCAGCAGCGGGCTACAGGGGACTAATGAAAAACTGTTTTTT; cdr3_aa: CASSGLQGTNEKLFF
d_call: -; clone_size: -; j_call: TRBJ2-4; v_call: TRBV4-3; cdr3_length: 15; cdr3_nt: TGCGCCAGCAGCCAAGATAAAGGGCGTGGAAACATTCAGTACTTC; cdr3_aa: CASSQDKGRGNIQYF
d_call: -; clone_size: -; j_call: TRBJ1-6; v_call: TRBV4-1; cdr3_length: 13; cdr3_nt: TGCGCCAGCAGCCAAGATCGGAATTCACCCCTCCACTTT; cdr3_aa: CASSQDRNSPLHF